This TCR beta chain was observed in a study of blood T cell repertoires in COVID-19. Study overall: Acute-phase and convalescent COVID-19 samples originated in the United States, Italy and Spain. In each case, the material was cDNA or gDNA derived from T cells, B-cell-depleted T cells, or PBMCs.

As processed by the authors: It was from reference gene primer amplification that nucleated cell counts were estimated. The assay was immunoSEQ multiplex PCR, and TCRdb's table has in-frame clones only and misses some. The DNA was the basis for D and trimming; V, J and clone size are from that table. The sample carries about 130,000 clones, around 73% recorded once. The V end lost 3 bases, the J end lost 3 bases, and 16 bases lay between the germline ends. The CDR3 covers 16 residues. Germline V CDR1 and CDR2: SGDLS, YYNGEE. Input material: peripheral blood. The TCR originated in a man between 60 and 75 years old who had recovered from COVID-19. The rearrangement joins TRBV9 to TRBJ2-1; D might be TRBD1 (5 bases). In nucleotides, the CDR3 is TGTGCCAGCAGCGCCTTGAGCAGGGCTGTCTACAATGAGCAGTTCTTC. Its translation is CASSALSRAVYNEQFF.